This TCR beta chain was retrieved from a study of cytomegalovirus exposure and HLA in healthy donors. The PCR was carried out with 60 Vbeta primers and 13 Jbeta primers. The method was immunoSEQ multiplex PCR; TCRdb's version includes in-frame clones alone and lacks a portion of them. The sample yields roughly 140,000 clones, 63% seen once. V was clipped by 3 bases and J by 8 bases, with 8 bases between them. Germline lookup yields CDR1 SGDLS and CDR2 YYNGEE. The CDR3 is made up of 11 amino acids. The chain employs TRBV9 and TRBJ1-2; D not resolved. The source of this sequence is a woman aged 55 to 70 in good health and CMV-seropositive. The sequenced sample was PBMCs. The CDR3 DNA reads as TGTGCCAGCAGCGACCCGACAGGCTACACCTTC. It specifies CASSDPTGYTF.